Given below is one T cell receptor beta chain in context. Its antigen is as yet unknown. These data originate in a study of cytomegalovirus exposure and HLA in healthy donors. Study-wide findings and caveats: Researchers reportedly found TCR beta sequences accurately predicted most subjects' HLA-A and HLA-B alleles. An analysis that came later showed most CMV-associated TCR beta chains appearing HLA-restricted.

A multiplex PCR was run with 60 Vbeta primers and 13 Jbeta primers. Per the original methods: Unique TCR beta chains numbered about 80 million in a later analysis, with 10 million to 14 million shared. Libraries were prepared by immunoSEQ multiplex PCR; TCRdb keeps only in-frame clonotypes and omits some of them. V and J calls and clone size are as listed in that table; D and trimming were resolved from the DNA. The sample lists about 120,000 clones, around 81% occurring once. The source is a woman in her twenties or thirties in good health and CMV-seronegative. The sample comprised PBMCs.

The CDR3 DNA follows: TGCGCCAGCAGCTTTGTTACAGGGGGCGGTACTGAAGCTTTCTTT. It is translated as CASSFVTGGGTEAFF. The chain employs TRBV4-1 and TRBJ1-1; TRBD1 matches 9 bases. The CDR3 contains 15 residues. Per germline, CDR1 MGHRA and CDR2 YSYEKL. V gave up 5 bases and J gave up 5 bases; unmatched junction bases: 9.